Shown below are 5 T cell receptor beta chains from a single sample sequenced in a study of Graves' ophthalmopathy and Graves' hyperthyroidism. RNA served as the template for amplifying TCR beta CDR3 regions. After a first-round RT-PCR with HTBI primers, a second-round multiplex PCR was run. Using its own MiXCR run on the multiplex PCR reads, TCRdb lists one record per CDR3 protein. This sample has 680,000 or so distinct CDR3 sequences, with 22% found just once. Sequenced material: peripheral blood. These receptors originate from a woman aged 18-29 years with stable Graves' hyperthyroidism. Some clones in this sample may be carry-over from other donors' samples.

The J gene is TRBJ1-1, the V gene TRBV27; no reliable D call. The CDR3 totals 12 residues. CDR1 MNHEY and CDR2 SMNVEV come from the germline V gene (reference sequence). V was trimmed by 4 bases and J by 7 bases, leaving 10 bases between them. The CDR3 bases are TGTGCCAGCAGTTCCCTGGGCCTTGAAGCTTTCTTT. This codes for CASSSLGLEAFF.

This clonotype was observed a few times. The V gene is TRBV12-3 or TRBV12-4, the J gene TRBJ2-2; the D gene is possibly TRBD1 (6 bases). Trimming pared 4 bases from V and 1 base from J, leaving 10 bases between. There are 15 residues in the CDR3. CDR3 in amino acids: CASSWVTGNTGELFF. In DNA form, the CDR3 reads TGTGCCAGCAGTTGGGTGACAGGGAACACCGGGGAGCTGTTTTTT.

This clonotype was seen many times. The chain uses TRBV27 and TRBJ1-2; 10 positions match TRBD1. The V and J ends lost 5 bases and 2 bases, in that order; junction bases with no gene match: 8. The CDR3 runs 16 residues. The germline gives CDR1 MNHEY, CDR2 SMNVEV (reference sequence). The CDR3 DNA follows: TGTGCCAGCAGTAACGGACCGGGACAGGGGAACTATGGCTACACCTTC. Translated, it gives CASSNGPGQGNYGYTF.

This clonotype has just a few counts. This chain joins TRBV29-1 and TRBJ2-7, with D possibly matching TRBD1 (7 bases). This CDR3 spans 17 amino acids. Germline values: CDR1 SQVTM, CDR2 ANQGSEA. Deletions cut 1 base from V and 10 bases from J, with 29 bases between. CDR3 in DNA: TGCAGCGTTGAAGGACAGACAGGGAGAATGGGTCCGGGAGATCAGTACTTC. It codes for CSVEGQTGRMGPGDQYF.

This clonotype was observed at least ten times. The chain combines TRBV11-2 with TRBJ2-4, with D hard to call. CDR1 and CDR2 from the germline V gene are SGHAT and FQNNGV. V dropped 1 base and J dropped 1 base, with 5 bases sitting between them. The CDR3 is 14 amino acids. The DNA for the CDR3 is TGTGCCAGCAGCTTAGCTGGGGCCAAAAACATTCAGTACTTC. It translates to CASSLAGAKNIQYF.